This is a list of T cell receptor beta chains from one sample in a study of tumor and adjacent non-tumor tissue in lung cancer. Via MiXCR, TCRdb re-called the multiplex PCR reads, giving one row per CDR3 protein. The data contain 81,000 or so distinct CDR3 sequences, roughly 80% of them singletons. Input material: lung tumor tissue. These receptors all come from a woman in her 50s with non-small cell lung cancer. CDR3s include the opening cysteine and the closing phenylalanine or tryptophan. A D gene is named only where the DNA matches it firmly. A row's size may be missing; if present it is once, few, many or a size class.

v_gene: TRBV6-2/TRBV6-3
d_gene: NA
j_gene: TRBJ2-7
abundance: NA
CDR3nt: TGTGCCAGGATCCCTGACAATACATACGAGCAGTACTTC
CDR3aa: CARIPDNTYEQYF

v_gene: TRBV12-3/TRBV12-4
d_gene: NA
j_gene: TRBJ1-2
abundance: NA
CDR3nt: TGTGCCAGCAGGGTAGACAGGTACTATGGCTACACCTTC
CDR3aa: CASRVDRYYGYTF

v_gene: TRBV5-4
d_gene: TRBD1
j_gene: TRBJ2-5
abundance: NA
CDR3nt: TGTGCCGGCAGCTTGGGTCGCAGGGGGTACCAAGAGACCCAGTACTTC
CDR3aa: CAGSLGRRGYQETQYF

v_gene: TRBV29-1
d_gene: NA
j_gene: TRBJ2-7
abundance: few
CDR3nt: TGCAGCATTGCTTTAGGTTGGGGTGACAGCTACGAGCAGTACTTC
CDR3aa: CSIALGWGDSYEQYF

v_gene: TRBV20-1
d_gene: TRBD2
j_gene: TRBJ2-7
abundance: NA
CDR3nt: TGCAGTTCGGGACTAACGGGTGGCGAGCAGTACTTC
CDR3aa: CSSGLTGGEQYF

v_gene: TRBV28
d_gene: NA
j_gene: TRBJ1-1
abundance: NA
CDR3nt: TGTGCCAGCAGTTTATTTGAGGGCATAGGAATTGAAGCTTTCTTT
CDR3aa: CASSLFEGIGIEAFF

v_gene: TRBV5-4
d_gene: NA
j_gene: TRBJ2-1
abundance: NA
CDR3nt: TGTGCCAGTAGCTTGGCGGGGCTCCCGGACCATGAGCAGTTCTTC
CDR3aa: CASSLAGLPDHEQFF

v_gene: TRBV6-6
d_gene: NA
j_gene: TRBJ1-1
abundance: NA
CDR3nt: TGTGCCAGCATTTACTCGAGCAAGGTCGCTGAAGCTTCCTTT
CDR3aa: CASIYSSKVAEASF

v_gene: TRBV5-1
d_gene: NA
j_gene: TRBJ1-2
abundance: NA
CDR3nt: TGCGCCAGCACCTTAGGGCGAACTTATGGCTGCACCTTC
CDR3aa: CASTLGRTYGCTF

v_gene: TRBV5-4
d_gene: NA
j_gene: TRBJ2-5
abundance: NA
CDR3nt: TGTGCCAGCACTCATTGGGAAGGAGAGACCCAGTACTTC
CDR3aa: CASTHWEGETQYF

v_gene: TRBV27
d_gene: NA
j_gene: TRBJ2-7
abundance: NA
CDR3nt: TGTGCCAGCAGTCCTATGGGACAAGTAGATGATGAGCAGTACTTC
CDR3aa: CASSPMGQVDDEQYF

v_gene: TRBV6-6
d_gene: TRBD1
j_gene: TRBJ2-1
abundance: once
CDR3nt: TGTGAGAACGGTTACGGGACAGGGCGTTCCAGTGAGCAGTTCTTC
CDR3aa: CENGYGTGRSSEQFF

v_gene: TRBV6-1
d_gene: NA
j_gene: TRBJ2-1
abundance: NA
CDR3nt: TGTACCAGCAAGAGCCTAACAGGGTTCTTTATGGATGAGCAGTTCTTC
CDR3aa: CTSKSLTGFFMDEQFF

v_gene: TRBV29-1
d_gene: NA
j_gene: TRBJ2-5
abundance: NA
CDR3nt: TGCAGCATTGTCGGGGATGCGGAGACCCAGTACTTC
CDR3aa: CSIVGDAETQYF

v_gene: TRBV6-1
d_gene: TRBD2
j_gene: TRBJ2-5
abundance: NA
CDR3nt: TGTGCCATCAGTGGAGGCGGGGGTATTTGGAGGAGTTGGAAGACCCAGTACTTC
CDR3aa: CAISGGGGIWRSWKTQYF

v_gene: TRBV28
d_gene: TRBD2
j_gene: TRBJ2-7
abundance: NA
CDR3nt: TGTGCCAGCAGTTTACCCGGGACTAGCATCGGCGAGCAGTACTTT
CDR3aa: CASSLPGTSIGEQYF

v_gene: TRBV6-2/TRBV6-3
d_gene: TRBD2
j_gene: TRBJ2-7
abundance: NA
CDR3nt: TGTGACATCAGTTTTACAGGCGGGAGGACCTCTATCCACGAGCAGTGCTTC
CDR3aa: CDISFTGGRTSIHEQCF

v_gene: TRBV11-2
d_gene: TRBD2
j_gene: TRBJ2-7
abundance: NA
CDR3nt: TGTCCCAGCAGCCTAGTGGGCGGGGGGGACGAGCAGTACTTC
CDR3aa: CPSSLVGGGDEQYF

v_gene: TRBV24-1
d_gene: NA
j_gene: TRBJ2-1
abundance: NA
CDR3nt: TGTGCCACTAGTAGGGTCAGCAGCAGATCCTACAATGAGCAGTTCTTC
CDR3aa: CATSRVSSRSYNEQFF

v_gene: TRBV4-1
d_gene: NA
j_gene: TRBJ1-5
abundance: NA
CDR3nt: TGCGCTAGCAGCCAAGAGGACAGTGGGTTACCCCAGCATTTT
CDR3aa: CASSQEDSGLPQHF

v_gene: TRBV12-3/TRBV12-4
d_gene: NA
j_gene: TRBJ2-5
abundance: NA
CDR3nt: TGTACCAGAGACCAGGTTACGGACCAAGAGACCCAGTACTTC
CDR3aa: CTRDQVTDQETQYF

v_gene: TRBV11-1
d_gene: TRBD1
j_gene: TRBJ1-1
abundance: NA
CDR3nt: TGTGCCAGCAGTAAGACAGGGAGCACTGAAGCTTTCTTT
CDR3aa: CASSKTGSTEAFF

v_gene: TRBV5-1
d_gene: NA
j_gene: TRBJ2-2
abundance: NA
CDR3nt: TGCGTCAGCAGCTTGGTTTATGGTGACCCCACCGGGGAGCTGTTTTTT
CDR3aa: CVSSLVYGDPTGELFF

v_gene: TRBV11-3
d_gene: TRBD1
j_gene: TRBJ2-2
abundance: NA
CDR3nt: TGTGCCAGCAGGTTACGGGCCAGGGGGAAGCGGATTAACACGGGGGAGCTGTTTTTT
CDR3aa: CASRLRARGKRINTGELFF

v_gene: TRBV11-2
d_gene: NA
j_gene: TRBJ2-1
abundance: NA
CDR3nt: TGTGCCAGCAGCTTAGAATTGGGACAAAACAATGAGCAGTTCTTC
CDR3aa: CASSLELGQNNEQFF

v_gene: TRBV10-3
d_gene: NA
j_gene: TRBJ1-2
abundance: NA
CDR3nt: TGTGCCATCATGTTCGCAGATAGCTATGGTTACACCTTC
CDR3aa: CAIMFADSYGYTF

v_gene: TRBV12-3/TRBV12-4
d_gene: TRBD2
j_gene: TRBJ2-1
abundance: NA
CDR3nt: TGTGCCAGCAGTCTCATAGCGGGAGAGTCCTACAATGAGCAGTCCTTC
CDR3aa: CASSLIAGESYNEQSF

v_gene: TRBV10-3
d_gene: NA
j_gene: TRBJ2-1
abundance: few
CDR3nt: TGTGCCATCAGTATACGACAGACCTACAATGAGCAGTTCTTC
CDR3aa: CAISIRQTYNEQFF

v_gene: TRBV4-1
d_gene: TRBD1
j_gene: TRBJ2-4
abundance: NA
CDR3nt: TGCGCAAGCAGCCAAGAGGACAGGGCTGGAAACGCTCAGTACTTC
CDR3aa: CASSQEDRAGNAQYF

v_gene: TRBV11-2
d_gene: TRBD2
j_gene: TRBJ2-3
abundance: NA
CDR3nt: TGCGCCAGCAGCTTGGACCCGGGACTAGCGAGAACAGATACGCAGTATTTT
CDR3aa: CASSLDPGLARTDTQYF

v_gene: TRBV4-2
d_gene: TRBD2
j_gene: TRBJ2-7
abundance: NA
CDR3nt: TGTACCAGCAGCCTAACTAGCGGGAGTCTTTACAAGCAGTACTTC
CDR3aa: CTSSLTSGSLYKQYF

v_gene: TRBV12-3/TRBV12-4
d_gene: NA
j_gene: TRBJ2-5
abundance: NA
CDR3nt: TGTGCCAGCGACCAGGCTACTGACCAAGAGACCCAGTACTTC
CDR3aa: CASDQATDQETQYF

v_gene: TRBV24-1
d_gene: NA
j_gene: TRBJ2-7
abundance: NA
CDR3nt: TGTTCCACCAGCGAGCCGGGACACTACGAGCAGTACTTC
CDR3aa: CSTSEPGHYEQYF

v_gene: TRBV14
d_gene: TRBD2
j_gene: TRBJ2-5
abundance: NA
CDR3nt: TGTGCCAGCAGCTCGGAACTAGCGGCGTCTTTAAAGGAGACCCAGTACTTC
CDR3aa: CASSSELAASLKETQYF

v_gene: TRBV29-1
d_gene: NA
j_gene: TRBJ2-3
abundance: NA
CDR3nt: TGCAGCGTTGATCTGTGGGCAGATATGCAGTATTTT
CDR3aa: CSVDLWADMQYF

v_gene: TRBV5-1
d_gene: TRBD1
j_gene: TRBJ2-5
abundance: NA
CDR3nt: TGCGCCAGCAGTATGGACAGGTTCCAAGAGACCCAGTGCTTC
CDR3aa: CASSMDRFQETQCF

v_gene: TRBV11-2
d_gene: TRBD2
j_gene: TRBJ2-1
abundance: NA
CDR3nt: TGTGCCAGCAGCGGACTACTAGCGGCAGGGAGGAATGGGCAGTTCTTC
CDR3aa: CASSGLLAAGRNGQFF

v_gene: TRBV11-1
d_gene: NA
j_gene: TRBJ2-3
abundance: NA
CDR3nt: TGTGCCATCAGAGGGACATTGATGGATACGCAGTATTTT
CDR3aa: CAIRGTLMDTQYF

v_gene: TRBV11-2
d_gene: NA
j_gene: TRBJ2-5
abundance: NA
CDR3nt: TGTGCCAGCAGCTTAGGGAAGGATTTACAAGAGACCCAGTATTTC
CDR3aa: CASSLGKDLQETQYF

v_gene: TRBV12-3/TRBV12-4
d_gene: NA
j_gene: TRBJ2-6
abundance: many
CDR3nt: TGTGCCAGCAGGGGGGGAACCCCTGGGGCCAACGTCCTGACTTTC
CDR3aa: CASRGGTPGANVLTF

v_gene: TRBV4-2
d_gene: NA
j_gene: TRBJ1-2
abundance: NA
CDR3nt: TGTGCCAGCAGCCAAGACTTCGCCCAAGGGGGATACTATGGCTACACCTTC
CDR3aa: CASSQDFAQGGYYGYTF

v_gene: TRBV12-3/TRBV12-4
d_gene: NA
j_gene: TRBJ1-5
abundance: NA
CDR3nt: TGTGCCAGCAGCCTTGATAGGGTAGATCAGCCCCAACATTTT
CDR3aa: CASSLDRVDQPQHF

v_gene: TRBV11-2
d_gene: NA
j_gene: TRBJ1-1
abundance: NA
CDR3nt: TGTGCCAGCAGTTCTAGATTTACTGAAGTTTTCTTC
CDR3aa: CASSSRFTEVFF

v_gene: TRBV20-1
d_gene: NA
j_gene: TRBJ2-1
abundance: NA
CDR3nt: TGCAGTGTTAGGGACCGCAATGTGCAGTTCTTC
CDR3aa: CSVRDRNVQFF

v_gene: TRBV6-1
d_gene: NA
j_gene: TRBJ2-7
abundance: once
CDR3nt: TGTACCAGCAGTGCCCGGGACCCCATCCACTACGAGCAGTATTTC
CDR3aa: CTSSARDPIHYEQYF

v_gene: TRBV20-1
d_gene: NA
j_gene: TRBJ2-2
abundance: once
CDR3nt: TGCGGTGCCGCCGTGGGGAACACAGGGGAGCTGTTTTTT
CDR3aa: CGAAVGNTGELFF

v_gene: TRBV6-6
d_gene: NA
j_gene: TRBJ2-1
abundance: NA
CDR3nt: TGTGCCAGCAGTTACTTTACCGGAATGGCGGCTACCTTCCACAATGAGCAGCTCTTC
CDR3aa: CASSYFTGMAATFHNEQLF

v_gene: TRBV20-1
d_gene: TRBD1
j_gene: TRBJ1-3
abundance: medium-sized
CDR3nt: TGCAGTGCTAGAGGAACCGGGACAGGGATCGGGTTTGCTGGAAACACCATATATTTT
CDR3aa: CSARGTGTGIGFAGNTIYF

v_gene: TRBV29-1
d_gene: NA
j_gene: TRBJ1-1
abundance: NA
CDR3nt: TGCAGCGTTGAAGAACTGGGTGCAGGGGAAGCTTTCTTT
CDR3aa: CSVEELGAGEAFF

v_gene: TRBV14
d_gene: NA
j_gene: TRBJ2-1
abundance: NA
CDR3nt: TGTGCCAGCAGCCTCTCACTATTTGGAGAGCAGTTCTTC
CDR3aa: CASSLSLFGEQFF

v_gene: TRBV28
d_gene: NA
j_gene: TRBJ1-2
abundance: many
CDR3nt: TGTGCCAGCAGTTTCCGCGGACGGGCGGGGGGCTACACCTTC
CDR3aa: CASSFRGRAGGYTF

v_gene: TRBV29-1
d_gene: NA
j_gene: TRBJ1-5
abundance: NA
CDR3nt: TGCAGCGTTAGACAGGATGGTGATACGCAGCATTTT
CDR3aa: CSVRQDGDTQHF

v_gene: TRBV20-1
d_gene: TRBD1
j_gene: TRBJ1-2
abundance: NA
CDR3nt: TGCTATGCTAGGAAACAGGGGACGGGTGGCTACACCTTC
CDR3aa: CYARKQGTGGYTF

v_gene: TRBV11-2
d_gene: NA
j_gene: TRBJ2-3
abundance: NA
CDR3nt: TGTGCCAGCAGCCAACTACAGGGCGCCCCAGATACGCTGCATTTT
CDR3aa: CASSQLQGAPDTLHF